Below are 19 T cell receptor beta chains sequenced from a single sample in a study of identical twins. TCRdb re-analysed the 5' RACE reads in MiXCR, keeping a single row per CDR3 protein. This sample has 700,000 or so distinct CDR3 sequences; 8.6% occur once, and the top ten carry 0.75% to 1%. These same data were also listed under a study on yellow fever vaccine responses in identical twins.

Sequencing was done on a sample of PBMCs. These receptors all stem from a woman younger than 30 in good health.

This clonotype was seen repeatedly, ten times or more. The CDR3 DNA follows: TGTGCCAGCAGCCAGACGGAGGGACACACCATATATTTT. This translates into CASSQTEGHTIYF. V is TRBV7-9 and J is TRBJ1-3; TRBD1 is a possible D gene (5 bases). The germline V gene encodes CDR1 SEHNR and CDR2 FQNEAQ (reference sequence). The CDR3 spans 13 residues. V lost 5 bases and J 8 bases, leaving 13 bases between the germline ends.

The chain uses TRBV20-1 and TRBJ2-7; either TRBD1 or TRBD2 may fit D (6 bases each). This CDR3 comprises 15 residues. Trimming took off 2 bases at V and 3 bases at J, with 17 bases between the two ends. The germline gives CDR1 DFQATT, CDR2 SNEGSKA (reference sequence). Written as DNA, the CDR3 is TGCAGTGCTAGATTCCGGGGGCAGATATTCTACGAGCAGTACTTC. Protein: CSARFRGQIFYEQYF.

This clonotype was observed a few times. This chain joins TRBV7-9 and TRBJ2-1; D is undetermined. CDR3 size: 14 residues. Looked up from germline, CDR1 is SEHNR and CDR2 is FQNEAQ (reference sequence). The CDR3 here is CVTVAGWFGNEQFF. CDR3 DNA sequence: TGTGTTACAGTGGCCGGTTGGTTTGGCAATGAGCAGTTCTTC.

This clonotype was seen ten or more times. This sequence joins TRBV5-6 and TRBJ2-4, with TRBD1 matching 7 bases. Germline trimming cut 4 bases from V and 3 bases from J; bases unmatched to any gene: 10. This CDR3 contains 16 residues. Per the germline V gene, CDR1 is SGHDT and CDR2 is YYEEEE. In DNA form, the CDR3 reads TGTGCCAGCAGCCTCTACAGGGGTAGTGGCAAAAACATTCAGTACTTC. This gives the protein CASSLYRGSGKNIQYF.

In this sample, this clonotype turned up a few times. The chain is built from TRBV27 and TRBJ2-1; 11 nucleotides match TRBD2. With V trimmed by 3 bases and J by 0 bases, 22 bases remained unmatched. The CDR3 is 23 amino acids. CDR1 MNHEY and CDR2 SMNVEV come from the germline V gene (reference sequence). CDR3 sequence: CASSFEPGGTSGMNPSSYNEQFF. DNA for the CDR3: TGTGCCAGCAGTTTCGAACCGGGGGGGACTAGCGGTATGAACCCCAGCTCCTACAATGAGCAGTTCTTC.

The chain recombines TRBV13 with TRBJ2-4; 8 bases agree with TRBD1. Germline loops: CDR1 PRHDT, CDR2 FYEKMQ (reference sequence). The CDR3 has 14 amino acids. V lost 5 bases, J lost 8 bases, and 8 bases stayed unmatched. The CDR3 region is CASSGQGSVDIQYF. In nucleotides, the CDR3 is TGTGCCAGCAGCGGACAGGGTTCTGTGGACATTCAGTACTTC.

This clonotype was observed a few times. The chain uses TRBV4-2 and TRBJ2-5, with 7 nucleotides matching TRBD2. The CDR3 length is 15 residues. Germline V CDR1 and CDR2: LGHNA, YNFKEQ. Losses at the gene ends were 1 base for V and 2 bases for J; bases not matched to a gene: 4. In DNA form, the CDR3 reads TGTGCCAGCAGCCAAGTAGTCGGGGGGCAAGAGACCCAGTACTTC. Translation gives CASSQVVGGQETQYF.

This sequence joins TRBV7-3 and TRBJ2-7, with a tentative D call TRBD1 (6 bases). V lost 5 bases and J lost 5, with 13 bases in between. This CDR3 has 13 amino acids. Germline V CDR1 and CDR2: SGHTA, FQGTGA. The CDR3 DNA reads as TGTGCCAGCAGCCGAACAGGGACCAACGAGCAGTACTTC. It translates to CASSRTGTNEQYF.

This clonotype has a handful of counts. CDR3 residues: CASSGGGGRSQYF. The CDR3, as DNA: TGCGCCAGCAGTGGTGGAGGGGGCCGGTCCCAGTACTTC. J is TRBJ2-5 and V is TRBV10-1; a weak D match, TRBD1 (7 bases). This CDR3 contains 13 residues. V lost 4 bases and J 9 bases, leaving 15 bases between the germline ends. Per germline, CDR1 WNHNN and CDR2 SYGVQD (reference sequence).

This chain connects TRBV4-3 to TRBJ2-7, with 7 bases fitting TRBD2. This CDR3 has 13 amino acids. The germline V gene encodes CDR1 LGHNA and CDR2 YSLEER. Germline trimming cut 0 bases from V and 7 bases from J; bases unmatched to any gene: 3. DNA of the CDR3: TGCGCCAGCAGCCAAGAACTAGCGAGTGAGCAGTACTTC. The encoded protein is CASSQELASEQYF.

This clonotype was observed a handful of times. This chain connects TRBV27 to TRBJ2-1; unclear D gene. Germline CDR1 MNHEY, CDR2 SMNVEV (reference sequence). This CDR3 has 14 residues. The V end lost 5 bases, the J end lost 4 bases, and 12 bases lay between the germline ends. This CDR3 reads CASSQMTGYNEQFF. The CDR3 DNA reads as TGTGCCAGCAGTCAAATGACTGGGTACAATGAGCAGTTCTTC.

With respect to this clonotype: Given a much more abundant clone one base away, this may be a read error. This chain connects TRBV2 to TRBJ1-2; a possible D gene is TRBD1 (5 bases). This CDR3 is 12 amino acids long. The germline V gene has CDR1 SNHLY and CDR2 FYNNEI. V was cut by 6 bases and J by 4 bases, with 9 bases left in between. In DNA form, the CDR3 reads TGTGCCAGCAGCCGGGACGTCTATGGCTACACCTTC. Translated, it gives CASSRDVYGYTF.

This clonotype was detected ten times or more. The chain couples TRBV7-2 to TRBJ2-7; 8 bases line up with TRBD1. The CDR3 contains 14 residues. CDR1 SGHTA and CDR2 FQGNSA come from the germline V gene. Unmatched junction bases numbered 4, after V lost 4 bases and J lost 2 bases. CDR3 protein: CASSSDRGTYEQYF. For the CDR3, the DNA is TGTGCCAGCAGCTCAGACAGGGGAACCTACGAGCAGTACTTC.

This clonotype was counted only a few times. The chain's CDR3 is CASSGRGAGGYTF. The CDR3 bases are TGTGCCAGCAGTGGGCGGGGGGCTGGTGGCTACACCTTC. V usage is TRBV2 and J usage is TRBJ1-2; a weak D match, TRBD1 (6 bases). Trimming left V 4 bases short and J 7 bases short, with 13 bases between. Germline V gene sequence: CDR1 SNHLY, CDR2 FYNNEI. The CDR3 is 13 residues long.

The chain recombines TRBV3-1 with TRBJ2-6; D gene ambiguous. Germline values: CDR1 LGHDT, CDR2 YNNKEL (reference sequence). Trimming shortened V by 5 bases and J by 0 bases, and 5 bases separated the two germline ends. This CDR3 is 14 amino acids long. CDR3 loop: CASSTASGANVLTF. The CDR3, as DNA: TGTGCCAGCAGCACGGCCTCTGGGGCCAACGTCCTGACTTTC. The full variable domain, its missing parts supplied by reference TRBV3-1 and TRBJ2-6, is DTAVSQTPKYLVTQMGNDKSIKCEQNLGHDTMYWYKQDSKKFLKIMFSYNNKELIINETVPNRFSPKSPDKAHLNLHINSLELGDSAVYFCASSTASGANVLTFGAGSRLTVL.

This clonotype was counted at least ten times. The chain uses TRBV7-2 and TRBJ1-1; weak D call: TRBD1 (6 bases). V lost 5 bases and J 8 bases, leaving 12 bases between the germline ends. CDR1 and CDR2 from the germline V gene are SGHTA and FQGNSA. The CDR3 is made up of 12 amino acids. DNA for the CDR3: TGTGCCAGCAGCCTGCCGGGACAAGAAGCTTTCTTT. Protein product: CASSLPGQEAFF. Full variable domain (missing parts from reference TRBV7-2 and TRBJ1-1): GAGVSQSPSNKVTEKGKDVELRCDPISGHTALYWYRQSLGQGLEFLIYFQGNSAPDKSGLPSDRFSAERTGGSVSTLTIQRTQQEDSAVYLCASSLPGQEAFFGQGTRLTVV.

This clonotype was recorded a few times. This chain uses TRBV2 with TRBJ2-5, with D possibly being TRBD2 (6 bases). CDR1 SNHLY and CDR2 FYNNEI come from the germline V gene. The CDR3 contains 15 residues. Trimming took 8 bases from V and 5 from J, leaving 21 bases between them. The CDR3 DNA reads TGTGCCAGCCCAGGAGGGACCCCGCCGCAGGAGACCCAGTACTTC. Its translation is CASPGGTPPQETQYF.

This clonotype came up once. The rearrangement uses TRBV29-1 and TRBJ2-2; D is unclear. The germline V gene encodes CDR1 SQVTM and CDR2 ANQGSEA. The CDR3 spans 12 residues. V was clipped by 0 bases and J by 4 bases, with 3 bases between them. CDR3 nucleotides: TGCAGCGTTGAAGATTTCACCGGGGAGCTGTTTTTT. This sequence encodes CSVEDFTGELFF.

The rearrangement links TRBV27 to TRBJ1-5, with 8 bases aligning to TRBD1. Trimming took 8 bases from V and 7 from J; bases not matched to a gene: 4. In germline, CDR1 is MNHEY, CDR2 SMNVEV (reference sequence). The CDR3 spans 12 residues. CDR3 DNA sequence: TGTGCCAGCGGACAGGGTAACCAGCCCCAGCATTTT. Protein product: CASGQGNQPQHF.